The rows below give T cell receptor beta chains drawn from one sample of a study of blood T cell repertoires in COVID-19. Method: immunoSEQ multiplex PCR; TCRdb's copy keeps in-frame clones and lacks some. Of 100,000 or so clones listed, 84% were seen once; the top ten hold under 2%. What was sequenced was peripheral blood. The receptors shown here come from a man aged 70-80 years with active or convalescent COVID-19. CDR3s include the opening cysteine and the closing phenylalanine or tryptophan. A D gene is named only where the DNA matches it firmly. Clone size is given for some rows only: seen once, a few or many times, or a class if the clone is expanded.

v_gene,d_gene,j_gene,abundance,CDR3nt,CDR3aa
TRBV2,NA,TRBJ2-2,NA,TGTGCCACTAGAGGGGGTCCCGGGGCCGGGGAGCTGTTTTTT,CATRGGPGAGELFF
TRBV7-2,NA,TRBJ1-3,NA,TGTGCCAGCAGCTTACAAGGGGTGGCCGGAAACACCATATATTTT,CASSLQGVAGNTIYF
TRBV15,NA,TRBJ1-5,NA,TGTGCCACCAGCAGATCGACTAATCAGCCCCAGCATTTT,CATSRSTNQPQHF
TRBV5-1,NA,TRBJ1-4,NA,TGCGCCAGCAGCGGGGGCCCCGCAACTAATGAAAAACTGTTTTTT,CASSGGPATNEKLFF
TRBV19,NA,TRBJ2-7,few,TGTGCCAGTCGAGACAGTAGCTCCTACGAGCAGTACTTC,CASRDSSSYEQYF
TRBV30,TRBD1,TRBJ2-5,NA,TGTGCCTGGACCACGGGACAGTCTGGGGAGGAGACCCAGTACTTC,CAWTTGQSGEETQYF
TRBV14,TRBD2,TRBJ2-2,NA,TGTGCCAGCAGCCAAGTCCCTAGCGGCACCGGGGAGCTGTTTTTT,CASSQVPSGTGELFF
TRBV9,NA,TRBJ1-2,once,TGTGCCAGCAGCGTAGTCCAAGGCGCGGGAGGCTACACCTTC,CASSVVQGAGGYTF
TRBV19,NA,TRBJ2-1,NA,TGTGCCAGTAGTATGGCGGGGCACTACAATGAGCAGTTCTTC,CASSMAGHYNEQFF
TRBV14,NA,TRBJ1-1,NA,TGTGCCAGCAGCTTCCTCAGGGAGGGGACTGAAGCTTTCTTT,CASSFLREGTEAFF
TRBV9,NA,TRBJ1-3,NA,TGTGCCAGCAGCATGCTTGGGGAGTCTGGAAACACCATATATTTT,CASSMLGESGNTIYF
TRBV11-2,TRBD1,TRBJ1-4,once,TGTGCCAGCAGCTCATCGGGACAGCTCAATGAAAAACTGTTTTTT,CASSSSGQLNEKLFF
TRBV5-4,TRBD2,TRBJ2-5,once,TGTGCCAGCAGCTTGACGCGGGGGGGCGGGCAAGAGACCCAGTACTTC,CASSLTRGGGQETQYF
TRBV6-5,NA,TRBJ1-3,once,TGTGCCAGCACCGTGGGGCAGTATGGAAACACCATATATTTT,CASTVGQYGNTIYF
TRBV2,TRBD1,TRBJ1-2,NA,TGTGCCAGCAGTGAAGGGGCCAGGGGGCAAGGCTACACCTTC,CASSEGARGQGYTF